Following are 27 T cell receptor beta chains from one sample sequenced in a study of blood T cell repertoires in COVID-19 (dated by TCRdb to the early 2020s). The protocol used for the library was the immunoSEQ multiplex PCR assay. The clones in this table, taken by TCRdb from immuneACCESS, are in-frame only. Not every clone is retained; where verified, under half of the shortfall comes from an unresolved V gene, and the cause of the rest is unknown. The table for this sample lists roughly 120,000 clones; 76% of them were counted only once. The ten largest clones add up to less than 4% of the sample. Material: peripheral blood. These receptor sequences come from an elderly woman with acute or convalescent COVID-19.

CDR3 nucleotides: TGTGCCAGCAGCTTGGGCAGGTCCCGCAATCAGCCCCAGCATTTT. Its translation: CASSLGRSRNQPQHF. The V gene is TRBV5-6, the J gene TRBJ1-5; no clear D gene. From germline, CDR1 is SGHDT and CDR2 YYEEEE. V was shortened by 0 bases and J by 2 bases, with 9 bases between the two germline ends. The CDR3 contains 15 residues.

On this clone: The same CDR3 can be traced to other DNA sequences in this sample. The chain carries TRBV18 and TRBJ2-3; D not resolved. Germline V gene data show CDR1 as KGHSH and CDR2 as LQKENI. The CDR3 sequence is 12 residues long. Trimming stripped 2 bases from V and 2 bases from J, with 2 bases between. This CDR3 is CASSPYTDTQYF. The CDR3 region has the DNA TGTGCCAGCTCACCATACACAGATACGCAGTATTTT.

The chain uses TRBV5-1 and TRBJ2-7; 9 bases fit TRBD1. CDR1 SGHRS and CDR2 YFSETQ come from the germline V gene. This CDR3 has 15 residues. V shed 3 bases and J 4 bases; nucleotides not matched to a gene: 8. The CDR3 DNA reads as TGCGCCAGCAGCTCACAGGGGGCAGGAGGTTACGAGCAGTACTTC. Its translation is CASSSQGAGGYEQYF.

This clone was detected only a few times. The chain carries TRBV7-9 and TRBJ1-5; 8 bases align to TRBD1. The CDR3 extends over 15 amino acids. Germline V gene lookup returns CDR1 SEHNR and CDR2 FQNEAQ (reference sequence). With 5 bases clipped from V and 6 bases from J, the junction kept 9 bases outside the gene matches. CDR3 residues: CASSRTTGEGQPQHF. The CDR3 bases are TGTGCCAGCAGCCGTACGACAGGGGAAGGTCAGCCCCAGCATTTT.

The V gene is TRBV19, the J gene TRBJ1-1, with TRBD1 as a possible D gene (5 bases). The CDR3 consists of 15 residues. Germline V gene lookup returns CDR1 LNHDA and CDR2 SQIVND (reference sequence). Trimming cost V 8 bases and J 4 bases, with 20 bases left between them. In nucleotides, the CDR3 is TGTGCCAGTCAACTAAAGGGGTTATCGACCACTGAAGCTTTCTTT. Its protein product is CASQLKGLSTTEAFF.

The rearrangement joins TRBV20-1 to TRBJ1-1, with D uncertain. The CDR3 extends over 13 amino acids. With 3 bases removed from V and 4 bases from J, the gap between germline ends came to 12 bases. In germline, CDR1 is DFQATT, CDR2 SNEGSKA (reference sequence). The CDR3 here is CSASRGPFTEAFF. In DNA, the CDR3 is TGCAGTGCTAGTCGGGGTCCGTTCACTGAAGCTTTCTTT.

Only one count was recorded for this clone. V usage is TRBV6-5 and J usage is TRBJ1-2; a possible D gene is TRBD1 (6 bases). The CDR3 sequence is 15 residues long. Germline assignment: CDR1 MNHEY and CDR2 SVGAGI. With 0 bases removed from V and 2 bases from J, the gap between germline ends came to 10 bases. CDR3 nucleotide sequence: TGTGCCAGCAGTTACTCAGGGGGAACCAACTATGGCTACACCTTC. It yields the protein CASSYSGGTNYGYTF.

V is TRBV18 and J is TRBJ1-1; TRBD1 agrees at 10 bases. Germline V lookup: CDR1 KGHSH, CDR2 LQKENI. CDR3 length equals 16 residues. V trimming: 3 bases; J trimming: 2 bases; junction bases outside the gene matches: 6. The CDR3 DNA reads TGTGCCAGCTCACCTCGGGACAGGGGCTATAACACTGAAGCTTTCTTT. It yields the protein CASSPRDRGYNTEAFF.

J is TRBJ2-2 and V is TRBV2, with 8 bases matching TRBD1. Germline trimming cut 6 bases from V and 5 bases from J; bases unmatched to any gene: 8. The CDR3 sequence is 15 residues long. Germline CDR1 reads SNHLY; CDR2 reads FYNNEI. For the CDR3, the DNA is TGTGCCAGCAGGGCGACAGGGGCAGGGACCGGGGAGCTGTTTTTT. It codes for CASRATGAGTGELFF.

J is TRBJ2-7 and V is TRBV27, with TRBD2 matching 7 bases. This CDR3 comprises 15 residues. The ends lost 8 bases at V and 2 bases at J; junction bases unmatched: 12. Germline V gives CDR1 MNHEY, CDR2 SMNVEV (reference sequence). As DNA, the CDR3 is TGTGCCAGCGCCCTCAATGGCGGGGGAGCCTACGAGCAGTACTTC. Translating gives CASALNGGGAYEQYF.

The J gene is TRBJ1-5, the V gene TRBV9, with D perhaps matching TRBD1 (6 bases). The CDR3 is made up of 15 amino acids. CDR1 SGDLS and CDR2 YYNGEE come from the germline V gene. V gave up 4 bases and J gave up 3 bases, with 14 bases separating them. The CDR3 spells CASSPQLGHNQPQHF. The CDR3 coding sequence is TGTGCCAGCAGCCCTCAATTGGGACACAATCAGCCCCAGCATTTT.

A note on this clone: Other DNA sequences in the sample encode the same CDR3. CDR3 in DNA: TGTGCCAGCAGCTTAGGGGGACTAGCGGGGGTCCTCAGGTCAGATACGCAGTATTTT. It translates to CASSLGGLAGVLRSDTQYF. The V gene is TRBV11-2, the J gene TRBJ2-3, with 14 nucleotides matching TRBD2. CDR3 length equals 19 residues. V shed 1 base and J 4 bases; nucleotides not matched to a gene: 10. Germline V CDR1 and CDR2: SGHAT, FQNNGV.

The chain employs TRBV10-1 and TRBJ2-3; D call uncertain. This CDR3 has 13 residues. The germline CDR1 and CDR2 sequences are WNHNN and SYGVQD (reference sequence). V was trimmed by 4 bases and J by 2 bases, leaving 7 bases between them. This CDR3 reads CASSALITDTQYF. CDR3 coding DNA: TGCGCCAGCAGTGCCCTAATCACAGATACGCAGTATTTT.

This clone is medium-sized in the sample. The chain employs TRBV4-1 and TRBJ1-2; 7 nucleotides align to TRBD1. Per the germline V gene, CDR1 is MGHRA and CDR2 is YSYEKL. The CDR3 extends over 13 amino acids. Germline trimming cut 2 bases from V and 7 bases from J; bases unmatched to any gene: 4. Here the CDR3 DNA reads TGCGCCAGCAGCCAACAGACAGGGTTTGGCTACACCTTC. Translating it yields CASSQQTGFGYTF.

The chain joins TRBV10-3 to TRBJ2-2; 9 bases match TRBD2. From germline, CDR1 is ENHRY and CDR2 SYGVKD. There are 14 residues in the CDR3. Germline trimming cut 10 bases from V and 1 base from J; bases unmatched to any gene: 4. The CDR3 region is CASRLAENTGELFF. The CDR3 DNA reads as TGTGCCAGCCGACTAGCGGAGAACACCGGGGAGCTGTTTTTT.

V usage is TRBV27 and J usage is TRBJ1-3; possible D gene TRBD1, 5 bases. Trimming left V 6 bases short and J 4 bases short, with 13 bases between. Germline assignment: CDR1 MNHEY and CDR2 SMNVEV (reference sequence). This CDR3 contains 14 residues. The CDR3 sequence: CASSPAGQGNTIYF. The CDR3 coding sequence is TGTGCCAGCAGCCCGGCAGGGCAAGGAAACACCATATATTTT.

The genes are TRBV30 and TRBJ2-7, with a possible D match to TRBD2 (5 bases). Trimming removed 4 bases from V and 2 bases from J, with 9 bases in between. Germline V lookup: CDR1 GTSNPN, CDR2 SVGIG (reference sequence). The CDR3 has 12 residues. In nucleotides, the CDR3 is TGTGCCTGGAAGAGGGTCCCCTACGAGCAGTACTTC. This sequence encodes CAWKRVPYEQYF. Based on the CDR3 plus reference TRBV30 and TRBJ2-7, the full variable domain is SQTIHQWPATLVQPVGSPLSLECTVEGTSNPNLYWYRQAAGRGLQLLFYSVGIGQISSEVPQNLSASRPQDRQFILSSKKLLLSDSGFYLCAWKRVPYEQYFGPGTRLTVT.

The J gene is TRBJ2-7, the V gene TRBV4-3; 8 bases fit TRBD1. J lost 4 bases, V lost 1 base, and 3 bases had no gene match. The CDR3 has 14 amino acids. Per germline, CDR1 LGHNA and CDR2 YSLEER. The CDR3 DNA follows: TGCGCCAGCAGCCAAGTTCAGGGGGCTTACGAGCAGTACTTC. Protein product: CASSQVQGAYEQYF.

The chain joins TRBV5-5 to TRBJ1-6; unclear D gene. V was trimmed by 6 bases and J by 0 bases, leaving 22 bases between them. CDR3 length equals 19 residues. Germline V gene data show CDR1 as SGHKS and CDR2 as YYEKEE (reference sequence). The CDR3 sequence is CASIPRPLEAGSYNSPLHF. The CDR3 coding sequence is TGTGCCAGCATCCCTCGGCCGCTTGAAGCGGGCTCCTATAATTCACCCCTCCACTTT. Filled out from reference TRBV5-5 and TRBJ1-6, the complete variable domain reads DAGVTQSPTHLIKTRGQQVTLRCSPISGHKSVSWYQQVLGQGPQFIFQYYEKEERGRGNFPDRFSARQFPNYSSELNVNALLLGDSALYLCASIPRPLEAGSYNSPLHFGNGTRLTVT.

The table lists this clone with a count of one. This sequence joins TRBV4-2 and TRBJ2-6, with D tentatively TRBD1 (7 bases). The CDR3 has 18 residues. V was clipped by 2 bases and J by 0 bases, with 14 bases between them. CDR1 and CDR2 from the germline V gene are LGHNA and YNFKEQ. This CDR3 reads CASSQSPGGRSGANVLTF. As DNA, the CDR3 is TGTGCCAGCAGCCAAAGTCCAGGGGGGCGCTCTGGGGCCAACGTCCTGACTTTC.

This chain uses TRBV7-9 with TRBJ1-4; D is uncertain. Germline CDR1 is SEHNR and CDR2 is FQNEAQ (reference sequence). This CDR3 spans 12 amino acids. V shed 7 bases and J shed 8 bases, with 11 bases lying between them. Here the CDR3 reads CASTSSREKLFF. Here the CDR3 DNA reads TGTGCCAGCACCTCTTCCCGGGAAAAACTGTTTTTT. Full variable domain (outside the CDR3, taken from reference TRBV7-9 and TRBJ1-4): DTGVSQNPRHKITKRGQNVTFRCDPISEHNRLYWYRQTLGQGPEFLTYFQNEAQLEKSRLLSDRFSAERPKGSFSTLEIQRTEQGDSAMYLCASTSSREKLFFGSGTQLSVL.

The CDR3 region has the DNA TGTGCCAGTAGTAAGGAGGTCGGGGGCTACACCTTC. Its protein product is CASSKEVGGYTF. This chain joins TRBV19 and TRBJ1-2; D ambiguous. V lost 4 bases and J lost 8, with 11 bases in between. CDR1 is LNHDA and CDR2 is SQIVND in the germline V gene (reference sequence). The CDR3 runs to 12 residues.

The V and J genes are TRBV7-2 and TRBJ1-5; TRBD1 might be the D (5 bases). Germline CDR1 and CDR2: SGHTA and FQGNSA. The V and J ends lost 1 base and 5 bases respectively, with 12 bases between them. This CDR3 has 15 residues. CDR3 region: CASSLVSGIDQPQHF. The CDR3 DNA sequence: TGTGCCAGCAGCTTAGTCTCAGGGATCGATCAGCCCCAGCATTTT.

This sequence joins TRBV30 and TRBJ1-2, with no clear D. Germline CDR1 reads GTSNPN; CDR2 reads SVGIG (reference sequence). This CDR3 is built from 12 residues. V was clipped by 0 bases and J by 1 base, with 3 bases between them. Here the CDR3 reads CAWSVLNYGYTF. The CDR3 DNA reads as TGTGCCTGGAGTGTACTTAACTATGGCTACACCTTC.

Only a few counts were recorded for this clone. The chain combines TRBV19 with TRBJ2-3, with a tentative D call TRBD1 (7 bases). This CDR3 region has 15 residues. V was trimmed by 5 bases and J by 2 bases, leaving 14 bases between them. CDR1 is LNHDA and CDR2 is SQIVND in the germline V gene (reference sequence). CDR3 DNA: TGTGCCAGTAGTGGAGGGACAGCGCCCACAGATACGCAGTATTTT. It is translated as CASSGGTAPTDTQYF.

This clone was counted between two and nine times. This chain links TRBV29-1 with TRBJ1-1, with 7 bases fitting TRBD1. The germline CDR1 and CDR2 sequences are SQVTM and ANQGSEA. This CDR3 contains 13 residues. V shed 3 bases and J 1 base; nucleotides not matched to a gene: 2. CDR3 DNA sequence: TGCAGCGTTGACAGGGGGAGGAACACTGAAGCTTTCTTT. Translating gives CSVDRGRNTEAFF.

This clone was picked up a small number of times. V usage is TRBV5-1 and J usage is TRBJ1-2; 11 nucleotides line up with TRBD1. The CDR3 extends over 15 amino acids. The J segment lost 6 bases and the V segment lost 4 bases, leaving 8 bases of the junction unmatched. Germline V gene sequence: CDR1 SGHRS, CDR2 YFSETQ. This CDR3 reads CASSPTGTGGNGYTF. CDR3 DNA: TGCGCCAGCAGCCCGACCGGGACAGGGGGAAATGGCTACACCTTC.